Included here is one T cell receptor beta chain sequence, with context. Its antigen is undetermined. This entry belongs to a study of blood T cells in healthy people across ages. General study points: The long-lived group displayed more naive CD4+ cells, plus higher diversity, than the aged donors did.

Next came a second PCR, run for about 7 to 12 cycles, which used a sample-barcoded 5' primer along with a J-beta primer mix. All samples yielded 2.5 million or more CDR3-containing paired-end reads. Using its own MiXCR run on the 5' RACE reads, TCRdb lists one record per CDR3 protein. The top ten clones hold 3% to 4% of a sample with some 760,000 distinct CDR3 sequences, roughly 25% of them seen once. This CDR3 has 17 amino acids. Germline lookup yields CDR1 DFQATT and CDR2 SNEGSKA (reference sequence). Trimming took 1 base from V and 5 from J, leaving 23 bases between them. These data were also filed under a second study, of T cells of mothers and their children. As that study records: The TCR beta CDR3 read count exceeded 8.5 million for each mother and was about 2.7 million for each child. The overlap seen between related mothers and children slightly exceeded that of unrelated pairs, though not significantly.

The origin of this receptor is a boy aged 5-17 years in good health. J is TRBJ1-2 and V is TRBV20-1; possibly TRBD1 for D (5 bases). Material for sequencing was blood. The CDR3 DNA reads as TGCAGTGCTAGAGTTCAGGGCGGGGCAAGACCTATTTATGGCTACACCTTC. Residues: CSARVQGGARPIYGYTF.